A selection of T cell receptor beta chains follows, all from one sample in a study of blood T cell repertoires in COVID-19. TCRdb keeps only in-frame clones here, not all; method: immunoSEQ multiplex PCR. The sample has some 150,000 clones, more than 65% seen once. The sequenced sample consisted of peripheral blood. The receptors come from a man aged 55 to 70 with acute or convalescent COVID-19. The CDR3 runs from the conserved cysteine through the conserved F or W. The D gene is left open where the match is weak. Some rows mark clone size as missing; the rest say once, few, many or name a class of expanded clone.

D gene	J gene	clone size	V gene	CDR3 protein	CDR3 DNA
TRBD2	TRBJ2-7	-	TRBV6-5	CASSSGGASDEQYF	TGTGCCAGCAGTTCCGGGGGGGCTAGTGACGAGCAGTACTTC
-	TRBJ1-1	-	TRBV19	CASSIQGRAEAFF	TGTGCCAGTAGTATTCAGGGTCGGGCTGAAGCTTTCTTT
TRBD2	TRBJ2-7	-	TRBV7-8	CASSLLAGTYEQYF	TGTGCCAGCAGCTTACTAGCGGGTACCTACGAGCAGTACTTC
TRBD2	TRBJ2-1	-	TRBV7-2	CASTGGGDTSYNEQFF	TGTGCCAGCACCGGGGGGGGCGACACCTCCTACAATGAGCAGTTCTTC
-	TRBJ2-1	once	TRBV6-5	CASRDYTSYNEQFF	TGTGCCAGCAGAGATTACACCTCCTACAATGAGCAGTTCTTC
TRBD1	TRBJ2-5	many	TRBV7-9	CASSLDRKIEETQYF	TGTGCCAGCAGCTTGGACAGGAAAATTGAGGAGACCCAGTACTTC
TRBD2	TRBJ2-1	once	TRBV6-2/TRBV6-3	CASSITSGSYNEQFF	TGTGCCAGCAGTATAACTAGCGGGAGCTACAATGAGCAGTTCTTC
TRBD2	TRBJ2-5	few	TRBV10-3	CAISEGAGEETQYF	TGTGCCATCAGTGAGGGAGCGGGAGAAGAGACCCAGTACTTC
TRBD1	TRBJ1-2	-	TRBV18	CASSRDREVYGYTF	TGTGCCAGCTCCCGCGACAGGGAGGTCTATGGCTACACCTTC
TRBD2	TRBJ2-3	-	TRBV5-1	CASSFPSGTDTQYF	TGCGCCAGCAGCTTCCCTAGCGGGACAGATACGCAGTATTTT
-	TRBJ2-1	-	TRBV11-3	CASSLGPSGGSDEQFF	TGTGCCAGCAGCTTAGGGCCCTCCGGGGGTAGCGATGAGCAGTTCTTC
TRBD2	TRBJ2-3	few	TRBV7-8	CASSGLAGQTDTQYF	TGTGCCAGCAGCGGACTAGCGGGACAGACAGATACGCAGTATTTT
TRBD1	TRBJ2-3	-	TRBV18	CASSLSTGGRADTQYF	TGTGCCAGCTCCCTGTCCACAGGGGGCCGTGCAGATACGCAGTATTTT
-	TRBJ2-5	-	TRBV5-1	CASTETGSVWETQYF	TGCGCCAGCACCGAGACTGGTTCCGTCTGGGAGACCCAGTACTTC
-	TRBJ2-6	-	TRBV4-1	CASSQTDTSSGANVLTF	TGCGCCAGCAGCCAAACCGACACCTCCTCTGGGGCCAACGTCCTGACTTTC
TRBD2	TRBJ2-1	-	TRBV19	CASTPQAGGPVGQFF	TGTGCCAGTACCCCCCAGGCGGGAGGGCCGGTGGGGCAGTTCTTC
TRBD2	TRBJ2-7	-	TRBV19	CASSASPRGGLSSYEQYF	TGTGCCAGTAGTGCCTCACCGCGGGGGGGTCTAAGCTCCTACGAGCAGTACTTC
-	TRBJ2-1	-	TRBV6-5	CASSLQRELNEQFF	TGTGCCAGCAGTCTTCAAAGGGAGTTGAATGAGCAGTTCTTC
-	TRBJ1-4	-	TRBV9	CASSGQGGTNEKLFF	TGTGCCAGCAGCGGACAAGGGGGAACTAATGAAAAACTGTTTTTT
-	TRBJ1-4	-	TRBV19	CASSPSFLRQANEKLFF	TGTGCCAGTAGTCCTTCCTTTTTAAGACAGGCTAATGAAAAACTGTTTTTT
TRBD2	TRBJ2-1	-	TRBV18	CASSPPSGRGNEQFF	TGTGCCAGCTCACCCCCCAGCGGGAGGGGGAATGAGCAGTTCTTC
-	TRBJ1-1	-	TRBV21-1	CASSKAEVKNTEAFF	TGTGCCAGCAGCAAAGCCGAGGTAAAAAACACTGAAGCTTTCTTT
TRBD1	TRBJ2-2	-	TRBV6-5	CASSYPGGTGELFF	TGTGCCAGCAGTTATCCAGGGGGCACCGGGGAGCTGTTTTTT
-	TRBJ1-3	-	TRBV11-2	CASSPNGNTIYF	TGTGCCAGCAGCCCAAATGGAAACACCATATATTTT
TRBD2	TRBJ2-7	-	TRBV29-1	CSVGTSSYEQYF	TGCAGCGTGGGGACTAGCTCCTACGAGCAGTACTTC
-	TRBJ2-5	many	TRBV4-2	CASSQDRGNGQGTQYF	TGTGCCAGCAGCCAAGATAGGGGTAACGGGCAGGGGACCCAGTACTTC
TRBD2	TRBJ2-1	-	TRBV25-1	CASGASGSFYNEQFF	TGTGCCAGCGGGGCTAGCGGGAGTTTCTACAATGAGCAGTTCTTC
TRBD1	TRBJ1-5	-	TRBV18	CASSSGQGDQPQHF	TGTGCCAGCTCATCCGGACAGGGAGATCAGCCCCAGCATTTT
-	TRBJ2-7	-	TRBV5-6	CASSSWGRVTYEQYF	TGTGCCAGCAGCTCTTGGGGCAGGGTTACATACGAGCAGTACTTC
TRBD2	TRBJ2-5	-	TRBV5-1	CASSPGLAGEETQYF	TGCGCCAGCAGCCCGGGACTAGCGGGGGAGGAGACCCAGTACTTC
TRBD1	TRBJ1-3	-	TRBV7-9	CASSFEQGRNTIYF	TGTGCCAGCAGCTTCGAACAGGGGAGAAACACCATATATTTT
-	TRBJ2-1	-	TRBV5-1	CASQTYSYNEQFF	TGCGCCAGCCAAACATACTCCTACAATGAGCAGTTCTTC
TRBD1	TRBJ1-1	-	TRBV6-6	CASSSGGLGTEAFF	TGTGCCAGCAGTTCAGGGGGATTGGGCACTGAAGCTTTCTTT
TRBD2	TRBJ2-3	-	TRBV7-2	CASSLVGGGSTDTQYF	TGTGCCAGCAGCTTAGTGGGGGGAGGGTCCACAGATACGCAGTATTTT
TRBD1	TRBJ2-7	few	TRBV28	CASSMARGLSEQYF	TGTGCCAGCAGTATGGCCAGGGGGCTTAGCGAGCAGTACTTC
TRBD1	TRBJ2-1	-	TRBV27	CASTRTGAVYNEQFF	TGTGCCAGCACCAGAACAGGGGCCGTTTACAATGAGCAGTTCTTC
TRBD1	TRBJ1-6	-	TRBV19	CASGQGENSPLHF	TGTGCCAGTGGGCAGGGGGAGAATTCACCCCTCCACTTT
TRBD2	TRBJ2-1	-	TRBV5-1	CASSPGLAGVTQFF	TGCGCCAGCAGCCCTGGACTAGCGGGAGTAACGCAGTTCTTC
-	TRBJ2-2	few	TRBV10-1	CASGNGLASTGELFF	TGCGCCAGCGGGAACGGGCTAGCGAGCACCGGGGAGCTGTTTTTT
TRBD2	TRBJ2-3	-	TRBV11-3	CASSLGTSGGGADTQYF	TGTGCCAGCAGCCTTGGGACTAGCGGGGGGGGAGCGGATACGCAGTATTTT
TRBD1	TRBJ1-1	-	TRBV19	CASSIRGPNTEAFF	TGTGCCAGTAGTATCAGGGGGCCTAACACTGAAGCTTTCTTT
-	TRBJ2-7	-	TRBV4-2	CASSQEGEAEQYF	TGTGCCAGCAGCCAAGAGGGAGAAGCCGAGCAGTACTTC
-	TRBJ1-5	-	TRBV5-4	CASSWEQDQPQHF	TGTGCCAGCAGCTGGGAACAGGATCAGCCCCAGCATTTT
-	TRBJ1-2	-	TRBV2	CASSVSYGYTF	TGTGCCAGCAGTGTGAGCTATGGCTACACCTTC
TRBD2	TRBJ2-2	-	TRBV10-3	CAISESQRGGGSSGGELFF	TGTGCCATCAGTGAGAGTCAACGCGGCGGCGGGAGTTCTGGCGGGGAGCTGTTTTTT
-	TRBJ2-7	once	TRBV16	CASSQGQSYEQYF	TGTGCCAGCAGTCAAGGACAAAGCTACGAGCAGTACTTC
TRBD2	TRBJ2-7	-	TRBV20-1	CSASKSGRGTYEQYF	TGCAGTGCTAGTAAAAGCGGGAGAGGCACCTACGAGCAGTACTTC
TRBD2	TRBJ2-2	-	TRBV6-1	CASSEMMVGGSFPVGELFF	TGTGCCAGCAGTGAGATGATGGTCGGCGGGAGTTTTCCGGTCGGGGAGCTGTTTTTT
-	TRBJ1-2	-	TRBV12-3/TRBV12-4	CASSPGVYHGYTF	TGTGCCAGCAGTCCGGGGGTATACCATGGCTACACCTTC
TRBD1	TRBJ1-5	-	TRBV27	CASRSRQGPHQPQHF	TGTGCCAGCAGGAGTAGACAGGGGCCGCATCAGCCCCAGCATTTT
TRBD1	TRBJ2-4	-	TRBV19	CASTLERGQGIQYF	TGTGCCAGTACGCTAGAGAGGGGGCAGGGCATTCAGTACTTC
-	TRBJ1-1	-	TRBV7-3	CASSFSENTEAFF	TGTGCCAGCAGCTTTTCAGAGAACACTGAAGCTTTCTTT
TRBD2	TRBJ2-3	-	TRBV4-2	CASSQDNSGRSQDTQYF	TGTGCCAGCAGCCAAGATAACAGCGGGAGGTCGCAAGATACGCAGTATTTT